These 32 T cell receptor beta chains were sequenced from one sample in a study of shared clonotypes between healthy human individuals. TCRdb keeps only in-frame clones here, not all; method: immunoSEQ multiplex PCR. The sample yields fewer than 1.6 million clones, 97% to 99% seen once. Sequenced material: naive CD4+ T cells sorted from blood. Subset here: CD45RA+ positively selected. These receptors were taken from a man between 25 and 39 years old in good health.

The chain combines TRBV7-9 with TRBJ1-4; D unresolved. Between the trimmed V and J ends, which lost 5 bases and 4 bases, there was a span of 11 bases. CDR1 is SEHNR, CDR2 FQNEAQ, per germline (reference sequence). The CDR3 runs 14 residues. CDR3 coding DNA: TGTGCCAGCAGCCAGAAGCGGGATAATGAAAAACTGTTTTTT. Its protein is CASSQKRDNEKLFF. Filled out from reference TRBV7-9 and TRBJ1-4, the complete variable domain reads DTGVSQNPRHKITKRGQNVTFRCDPISEHNRLYWYRQTLGQGPEFLTYFQNEAQLEKSRLLSDRFSAERPKGSFSTLEIQRTEQGDSAMYLCASSQKRDNEKLFFGSGTQLSVL.

Note on this clone: At the DNA level, this CDR3 is encoded by other sequences in the same sample as well. The CDR3 spells CATSRRTGSTDTQYF. Written as DNA, the CDR3 is TGTGCCACCAGCAGGCGGACAGGATCCACAGATACGCAGTATTTT. V usage is TRBV15 and J usage is TRBJ2-3; 7 positions match TRBD1. Germline CDR1 LNHNV, CDR2 YYDKDF (reference sequence). The CDR3 sequence is 15 residues long. J was trimmed by 2 bases and V by 3 bases; bases with no gene match: 5.

The rearrangement joins TRBV7-8 to TRBJ1-1; D gene uncertain. Per the germline V gene, CDR1 is SGHVS and CDR2 is FQNEAQ. Trimming pared 4 bases from V and 7 bases from J, leaving 16 bases between. This CDR3 has 14 residues. Written as DNA, the CDR3 is TGTGCCAGCAGCTCACTCCGGTTTGTGCATGAAGCTTTCTTT. It codes for CASSSLRFVHEAFF. Full variable domain (outside the CDR3, taken from reference TRBV7-8 and TRBJ1-1): GAGVSQSPRYKVAKRGQDVALRCDPISGHVSLFWYQQALGQGPEFLTYFQNEAQLDKSGLPSDRFFAERPEGSVSTLKIQRTQQEDSAVYLCASSSLRFVHEAFFGQGTRLTVV.

The rearrangement uses TRBV2 and TRBJ2-1; maybe TRBD2 (6 bases). This CDR3 has 13 residues. Between the trimmed V and J ends, which lost 6 bases and 10 bases, there was a span of 16 bases. Germline CDR1 reads SNHLY; CDR2 reads FYNNEI. Written as DNA, the CDR3 is TGTGCCAGCAGGGCTAGGACTATTTACGAGCAGTTCTTC. It is translated as CASRARTIYEQFF.

The rearrangement links TRBV4-1 to TRBJ2-7; 7 bases fit TRBD1. V dropped 6 bases and J dropped 4; count of bases not matched to a gene: 6. Looked up from germline, CDR1 is MGHRA and CDR2 is YSYEKL. This CDR3 region has 13 residues. The CDR3, as DNA: TGCGCCAGCAGACAAACAGGGGCGTACGAGCAGTACTTC. Translation: CASRQTGAYEQYF.

The chain couples TRBV7-2 to TRBJ2-2; D is unresolved. This CDR3 contains 13 residues. Germline CDR1 SGHTA, CDR2 FQGNSA. Trimming stripped 4 bases from V and 12 bases from J, with 15 bases between. This CDR3 reads CASSSRRSQKLFF. In nucleotides, the CDR3 is TGTGCCAGCAGCTCTCGTAGGTCCCAGAAGCTGTTTTTT.

J is TRBJ1-3 and V is TRBV9, with D maybe TRBD1 (6 bases). CDR3 length equals 16 residues. V was pared by 1 base and J by 2 bases, with 13 bases between. Germline CDR1 and CDR2: SGDLS and YYNGEE. The CDR3 DNA reads TGTGCCAGCAGCGTAACAGGGCCCAGAACTGGAAACACCATATATTTT. Translating gives CASSVTGPRTGNTIYF.

This clone was recorded once. J is TRBJ2-7 and V is TRBV28; 9 nucleotides match TRBD1. The CDR3 runs to 18 residues. CDR1 and CDR2 from the germline V gene are MDHEN and SYDVKM. V lost 1 base, J lost 0 bases, and 10 bases stayed unmatched. CDR3 bases: TGTGCCAGCAGTTTATTGGGACAGGGATTCTTAAGCTCCTACGAGCAGTACTTC. Translation: CASSLLGQGFLSSYEQYF.

In regard to this clone: The same CDR3 arises from other DNA sequences in this sample as well. CDR3 sequence: CASSLGRGQPQHF. In DNA form, the CDR3 reads TGTGCCAGCAGCTTAGGACGGGGGCAGCCCCAGCATTTT. The chain is built from TRBV7-9 and TRBJ1-5; D might be TRBD1 (5 bases). Trimming left V 1 base short and J 7 bases short, with 8 bases between. Looked up from germline, CDR1 is SEHNR and CDR2 is FQNEAQ (reference sequence). The CDR3 extends over 13 amino acids.

For this clone: This CDR3 is also generated by other DNA sequences in the sample. This chain links TRBV28 with TRBJ1-1; tentatively, D is TRBD1 (5 bases). Trimming shortened V by 6 bases and J by 3 bases, and 8 bases separated the two germline ends. Per germline, CDR1 MDHEN and CDR2 SYDVKM. The CDR3 length is 12 residues. The CDR3 coding sequence is TGTGCCAGCAGCGGGGGATACACTGAAGCTTTCTTT. This gives the protein CASSGGYTEAFF.

The chain recombines TRBV29-1 with TRBJ2-2; 10 nucleotides line up with TRBD2. From germline, CDR1 is SQVTM and CDR2 ANQGSEA. With V trimmed by 0 bases and J by 5 bases, 6 bases remained unmatched. The CDR3 sequence is 16 residues long. Here the CDR3 DNA reads TGCAGCGTTGAAGAAGGTCTAGCGGGAGTTACCGGGGAGCTGTTTTTT. Translation gives CSVEEGLAGVTGELFF.

For this clone: A junction boundary mismatches the germline segment, possibly from a read error. This CDR3 is also generated by other DNA sequences in the sample. The genes are TRBV5-4 and TRBJ2-2; weak D call: TRBD1 (6 bases). In germline, CDR1 is SGHNT, CDR2 YYREEE (reference sequence). The CDR3 runs 15 residues. The CDR3 DNA sequence: TGTGCCAGCAGCGTAGACAGGACGAACACCGGAGAGCTGTTTTTT. As protein: CASSVDRTNTGELFF.

Notes on this clone: Different DNA sequences within this sample yield the same CDR3. The gene calls are TRBV2 and TRBJ2-3, with D hard to call. The V and J ends lost 8 bases and 0 bases respectively, with 3 bases between them. This CDR3 is built from 11 residues. Germline V gene lookup returns CDR1 SNHLY and CDR2 FYNNEI. The CDR3 DNA reads TGTGCCAGCTCTAGCACAGATACGCAGTATTTT. Its translation is CASSSTDTQYF.

This chain links TRBV4-3 with TRBJ2-1; 8 positions match TRBD2. In germline, CDR1 is LGHNA, CDR2 YSLEER. The V and J ends lost 1 base and 3 bases, in that order; junction bases with no gene match: 8. This CDR3 has 17 residues. The CDR3 nucleotides are TGCGCCAGCAGCCAAGGATTGAGGCTAGCGGGCTACAATGAGCAGTTCTTC. Its protein is CASSQGLRLAGYNEQFF.

In nucleotides, the CDR3 is TGTGCCAGCAGTGAGACCGGGGCCCAGGGAGAGACCCAGTACTTC. This sequence encodes CASSETGAQGETQYF. This sequence joins TRBV6-4 and TRBJ2-5; either TRBD1 or TRBD2 may fit D (5 bases each). V was shortened by 3 bases and J by 4 bases, with 15 bases between the two germline ends. Germline V lookup: CDR1 MRHNA, CDR2 SNTAGT. The CDR3 extends over 15 amino acids.

The chain has TRBV30 and TRBJ2-3; D not certain. Per germline, CDR1 GTSNPN and CDR2 SVGIG (reference sequence). The CDR3 has 16 amino acids. Trimming shortened V by 0 bases and J by 2 bases, and 15 bases separated the two germline ends. DNA for the CDR3: TGTGCCTGGAGTGTATCTGCTCACCCAGCCACAGATACGCAGTATTTT. Its protein product is CAWSVSAHPATDTQYF.

The chain combines TRBV6-5 with TRBJ2-7, with D perhaps TRBD1 (6 bases). Per germline, CDR1 MNHEY and CDR2 SVGAGI. V lost 8 bases and J 2 bases, leaving 16 bases between the germline ends. The CDR3 loop spans 14 amino acids. CDR3 sequence: CASRRGTGAYEQYF. In DNA, the CDR3 is TGTGCCAGCCGTAGGGGGACCGGCGCCTACGAGCAGTACTTC.

The chain combines TRBV5-5 with TRBJ1-4; tentative D call: TRBD1 (5 bases). Germline assignment: CDR1 SGHKS and CDR2 YYEKEE (reference sequence). This CDR3 has 17 residues. With 1 base removed from V and 10 bases from J, the gap between germline ends came to 23 bases. In DNA, the CDR3 is TGTGCCAGCAGCTTGAGTCGGCAGGTGCTCTCTGGGGGAAAACTGTTTTTT. As protein: CASSLSRQVLSGGKLFF.

Note on this clone: Other nucleotide sequences in the sample specify the same CDR3. V and J are TRBV18 and TRBJ2-7; D remains ambiguous. V was pared by 3 bases and J by 1 base, with 10 bases between. This CDR3 has 14 residues. The germline CDR1 and CDR2 sequences are KGHSH and LQKENI. The CDR3 DNA follows: TGTGCCAGCTCACCGCTGGACGGATCCTACGAGCAGTACTTC. This translates into CASSPLDGSYEQYF.

The rearrangement joins TRBV18 to TRBJ1-2; perhaps TRBD1 as D (5 bases). In germline, CDR1 is KGHSH, CDR2 LQKENI. Deletions cut 2 bases from V and 1 base from J, with 14 bases between. The CDR3 totals 16 residues. The CDR3 spells CASSPSTGALNYGYTF. CDR3 DNA: TGTGCCAGCTCACCAAGTACAGGAGCCCTTAACTATGGCTACACCTTC.

This rearrangement joins TRBV13 to TRBJ2-1, with 14 bases identical to TRBD2. The CDR3 has 15 amino acids. Per germline, CDR1 PRHDT and CDR2 FYEKMQ (reference sequence). The V segment lost 3 bases and the J segment 9 bases; nucleotides outside the gene matches: 4. CDR3 loop: CASSFGLAGGGEQFF. CDR3 nucleotides: TGTGCCAGCAGCTTCGGACTAGCGGGAGGTGGTGAGCAGTTCTTC.

This chain connects TRBV6-5 to TRBJ2-1, with 7 bases matching TRBD1. J gave up 6 bases and V 6 bases, and 11 bases lay outside the gene matches. The CDR3 totals 15 residues. The germline V gene encodes CDR1 MNHEY and CDR2 SVGAGI. CDR3 DNA sequence: TGTGCCAGCAGGGCGACAGGGTTCGTCGTCAATGAGCAGTTCTTC. Its protein product is CASRATGFVVNEQFF.

The rearrangement joins TRBV5-1 to TRBJ2-1; no clear D gene. This CDR3 has 13 amino acids. CDR1 is SGHRS and CDR2 is YFSETQ in the germline V gene. Trimming shortened V by 0 bases and J by 7 bases, and 8 bases separated the two germline ends. The CDR3 loop is CASSLASTNEQFF. DNA of the CDR3: TGCGCCAGCAGCTTGGCTTCTACGAATGAGCAGTTCTTC.

In this sample, this clone turned up once. Other DNA sequences in this specimen translate into the identical CDR3. The chain links TRBV7-9 to TRBJ1-5; D gene uncertain. CDR1 is SEHNR, CDR2 FQNEAQ, per germline (reference sequence). This CDR3 has 13 amino acids. V lost 3 bases and J lost 4, with 7 bases in between. The CDR3, as DNA: TGTGCCAGCAGCTTTTCCAGTAATCAGCCCCAGCATTTT. This gives the protein CASSFSSNQPQHF. The variable domain in full, completed from reference TRBV7-9 and TRBJ1-5, reads DTGVSQNPRHKITKRGQNVTFRCDPISEHNRLYWYRQTLGQGPEFLTYFQNEAQLEKSRLLSDRFSAERPKGSFSTLEIQRTEQGDSAMYLCASSFSSNQPQHFGDGTRLSIL.

About this clone: Other DNA sequences in this sample translate to the same CDR3. The V and J genes are TRBV11-3 and TRBJ2-3; possibly TRBD2 for D (6 bases). CDR1 is SGHNT, CDR2 YENEEA, per germline. V lost 5 bases and J lost 3, with 12 bases in between. This CDR3 contains 14 residues. DNA of the CDR3: TGTGCCAGCAGCCGTGGGGGGAGAACAGATACGCAGTATTTT. This gives the protein CASSRGGRTDTQYF.

The rearrangement joins TRBV5-4 to TRBJ2-1, with TRBD2 matching 8 bases. The length of the CDR3 is 16 residues. V was clipped by 0 bases and J by 1 base; unmatched bases: 3. Germline values: CDR1 SGHNT, CDR2 YYREEE (reference sequence). CDR3 loop: CASSLELAGSYNEQFF. The CDR3 bases are TGTGCCAGCAGCTTGGAGTTAGCGGGGTCCTACAATGAGCAGTTCTTC.

The chain has TRBV18 and TRBJ2-5, with D possibly matching TRBD1 (6 bases). Per the germline V gene, CDR1 is KGHSH and CDR2 is LQKENI. The CDR3 runs to 14 residues. V shed 6 bases and J shed 4 bases, with 15 bases lying between them. The CDR3 protein is CASSAQGSGETQYF. The CDR3 nucleotides are TGTGCCAGCTCGGCCCAGGGGTCGGGAGAGACCCAGTACTTC.

This clone was seen only once. The chain combines TRBV5-1 with TRBJ2-4; the D is unclear. CDR1 and CDR2 (germline): SGHRS, YFSETQ. The CDR3 totals 14 residues. V gave up 0 bases and J gave up 3 bases, with 7 bases separating them. CDR3 coding DNA: TGCGCCAGCAGCTTGGATACTAACAAAAACATTCAGTACTTC. Protein product: CASSLDTNKNIQYF. The entire variable domain, with the rest obtained from reference TRBV5-1 and TRBJ2-4, is as follows: KAGVTQTPRYLIKTRGQQVTLSCSPISGHRSVSWYQQTPGQGLQFLFEYFSETQRNKGNFPGRFSGRQFSNSRSEMNVSTLELGDSALYLCASSLDTNKNIQYFGAGTRLSVL.

This rearrangement joins TRBV20-1 to TRBJ2-1; D uncertain. The CDR3 contains 11 residues. V lost 6 bases and J lost 9, with 12 bases in between. Germline-derived CDR1 and CDR2 are DFQATT and SNEGSKA (reference sequence). The CDR3 DNA is TGCAGTGCCCCTGAGCGTCTTGAGCAGTTCTTC. Amino acid sequence: CSAPERLEQFF.

V usage is TRBV5-4 and J usage is TRBJ2-7; TRBD2 agrees at 11 bases. The germline V gene encodes CDR1 SGHNT and CDR2 YYREEE (reference sequence). The V segment lost 0 bases and the J segment 3 bases; nucleotides outside the gene matches: 14. This CDR3 contains 19 residues. The CDR3: CASSLEPPITSGGVYEQYF. The CDR3 nucleotides read TGTGCCAGCAGCTTGGAGCCGCCTATAACTAGCGGGGGTGTCTACGAGCAGTACTTC.

CDR3 amino acids: CASSESPTGNYGYTF. The CDR3 region has the DNA TGCGCCAGCAGCGAAAGTCCCACAGGGAACTATGGCTACACCTTC. The chain employs TRBV10-2 and TRBJ1-2, with D perhaps matching TRBD1 (6 bases). Per the germline V gene, CDR1 is WSHSY and CDR2 is SAAADI. The CDR3 totals 15 residues. V lost 6 bases and J 2 bases, leaving 16 bases between the germline ends.

The rearrangement uses TRBV30 and TRBJ1-1; tentative D call: TRBD1 (5 bases). Germline CDR1 is GTSNPN and CDR2 is SVGIG (reference sequence). Trimming cost V 1 base and J 11 bases, with 17 bases left between them. The CDR3 runs 13 residues. CDR3 coding DNA: TGTGCCTGGAGTGCCGGGACGTCTTACCGGGCTTTCTTT. This encodes CAWSAGTSYRAFF.